The clone carrying this T cell receptor (beta chain) has more than one count but fewer than ten. The data derive from a study of control samples from healthy donors and cancer patients. Sequencing used immunoSEQ multiplex PCR; TCRdb keeps in-frame clones, though not all of them. Among more than 95,000 clones, roughly 87% were seen once, and the ten largest hold 1.5% to 2%. This receptor was taken from a man between 18 and 35 years old in good health. Sequenced material: blood.

This chain's CDR3 is CASNAGTADSSPLHF. DNA for the CDR3: TGTGCCAGTAACGCCGGGACAGCCGATAGTTCACCCCTCCACTTT. The chain employs TRBV19 and TRBJ1-6; 7 bases are a match to TRBD1. Germline V CDR1 and CDR2: LNHDA, SQIVND (reference sequence). V shed 7 bases, J shed 9 bases, and the junction held 12 bases outside the gene matches. This CDR3 has 15 residues.